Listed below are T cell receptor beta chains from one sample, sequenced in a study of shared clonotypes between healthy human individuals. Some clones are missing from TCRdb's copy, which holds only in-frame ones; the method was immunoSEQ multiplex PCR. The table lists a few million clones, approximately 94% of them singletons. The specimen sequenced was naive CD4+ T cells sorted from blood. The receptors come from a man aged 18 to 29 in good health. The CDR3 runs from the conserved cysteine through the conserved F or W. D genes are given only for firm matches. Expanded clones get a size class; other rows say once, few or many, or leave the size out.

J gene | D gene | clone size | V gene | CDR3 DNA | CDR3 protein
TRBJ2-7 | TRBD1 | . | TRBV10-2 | TGCGCCAGCAGTGAGCATGGGACAGGGGACTACGAGCAGTACTTC | CASSEHGTGDYEQYF
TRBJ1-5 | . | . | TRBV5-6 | TGTGCCATAATTGGGGCAGGCGGTGTCGGCAATCAGCCCCAGCATTTT | CAIIGAGGVGNQPQHF
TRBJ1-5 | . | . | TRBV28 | TGTGCCAGCAGTCGTGCGGGGGGCCGGGATCAGCCCCAGCATTTT | CASSRAGGRDQPQHF
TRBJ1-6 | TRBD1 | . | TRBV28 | TGTGCCAGCAGCCACGGACAGGTTCTTAATTCACCCCTCCACTTT | CASSHGQVLNSPLHF
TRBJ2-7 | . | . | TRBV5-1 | TGCGCCAGCAGCTTGGTTCCGGGGGACTACGAGCAGTACTTC | CASSLVPGDYEQYF
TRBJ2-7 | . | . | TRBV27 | TGTGCCAGCCGCAGGGGGGGAACCTACGAGCAGTACTTC | CASRRGGTYEQYF
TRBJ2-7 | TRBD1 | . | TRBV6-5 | TGTGCCAGCGGCGACAGGGGTGGATACGAGCAGTACTTC | CASGDRGGYEQYF
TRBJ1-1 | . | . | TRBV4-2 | TGTGCCAGCAGCCAAGTCACTGTGGGGGCAGCCGGAGCTTTCTTT | CASSQVTVGAAGAFF
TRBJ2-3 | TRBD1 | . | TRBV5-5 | TGTGCCAGCAGCTTGGCTTCGGTCAGGACAGGTTGGACAGATACGCAGTATTTT | CASSLASVRTGWTDTQYF
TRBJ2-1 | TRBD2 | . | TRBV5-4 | TGTGCCAGCAGCACCGGACTAGCTAATGAGCAGTTCTTC | CASSTGLANEQFF
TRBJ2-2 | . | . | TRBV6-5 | TGTGCCAGCAGCGTGACCACCGGGGAGCTGTTTTTT | CASSVTTGELFF
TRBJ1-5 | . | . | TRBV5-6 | TGTGCCAGCAGCTCCGGGAATAGCAATCAGCCCCAGCATTTT | CASSSGNSNQPQHF
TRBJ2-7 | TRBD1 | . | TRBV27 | TGTGCCAGCAGTCCTCGGGACAGCCTATACGAGCAGTACTTC | CASSPRDSLYEQYF
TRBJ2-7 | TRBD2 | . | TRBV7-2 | TGTGCCAGCAGCTTAGTAACGGGACTAGCGGCCTACGAGCAGTACTTC | CASSLVTGLAAYEQYF
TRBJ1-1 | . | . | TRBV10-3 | TGTGCCATCAGTGAGTCGGTCCGACAGAACACTGAAGCTTTCTTT | CAISESVRQNTEAFF
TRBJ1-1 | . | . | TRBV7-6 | TGTGCCAGCAGCCCCTGGGGAGGGGTGTTGGGCGGGGGGAACACTGAAGCTTTCTTT | CASSPWGGVLGGGNTEAFF
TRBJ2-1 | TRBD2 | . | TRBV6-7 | TGTGCCAGCAGTACAGCGGGAGGGCCTGGCATATACAATGAGCAGTTCTTC | CASSTAGGPGIYNEQFF
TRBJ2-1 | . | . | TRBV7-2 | TGTGCCAGCAGCTTGACGGGGATATACAATGAGCAGTTCTTC | CASSLTGIYNEQFF
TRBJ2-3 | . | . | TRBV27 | TGTGCCAGCATCCGGACTGGCACAGATACGCAGTATTTT | CASIRTGTDTQYF
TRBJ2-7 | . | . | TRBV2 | TGTGCCAGCAATTTAGAGGCAAGCTCCTACGAGCAGTACTTC | CASNLEASSYEQYF
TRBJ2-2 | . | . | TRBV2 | TGTGCCAGCTCCGCGGGGGCGGGCACCGGGGAGCTGTTTTTT | CASSAGAGTGELFF
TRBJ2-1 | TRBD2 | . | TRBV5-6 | TGTGCCAGCACCTTCCCGGGAGGTGAGCAGTTCTTC | CASTFPGGEQFF
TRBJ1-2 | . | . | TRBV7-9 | TGTGCCAGCAGCTTTTGGCTTAACTATGGCTACACCTTC | CASSFWLNYGYTF
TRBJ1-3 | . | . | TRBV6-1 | TGTGCCAGCAGTGAAGCCGGGGGTAGCGCCTTGAAGGCTGGAAACACCATATATTTT | CASSEAGGSALKAGNTIYF
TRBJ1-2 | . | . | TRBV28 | TGTGCCAGCAGGTCCGGGCCCAGTAACTATGGCTACACCTTC | CASRSGPSNYGYTF
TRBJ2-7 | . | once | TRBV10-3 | TGTGCCATCAGTGAGTCTGAGGGTATGGGTTTCGAGCAGTACTTC | CAISESEGMGFEQYF
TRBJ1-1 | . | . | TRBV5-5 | TGTGCCAGCAGCTTATATGGGGCTCTGAACACTGAAGCTTTCTTT | CASSLYGALNTEAFF
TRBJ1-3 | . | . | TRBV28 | TGTGCCAGCATAGTCCCAACCGGAAACACCATATATTTT | CASIVPTGNTIYF
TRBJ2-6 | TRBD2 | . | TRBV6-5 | TGTGCCAGCAGTTACCAAGGGACTAGAGGGGCCAACGTCCTGACTTTC | CASSYQGTRGANVLTF
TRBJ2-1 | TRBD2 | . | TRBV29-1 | TGCAGCGTCATACTAGCGGCCCTCCCACGCGCGAAGTTCTTC | CSVILAALPRAKFF
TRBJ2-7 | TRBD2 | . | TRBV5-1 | TGCGCCAGCAGCTTGGAGGCTAGCGGGAGTTACGAGCAGTACTTC | CASSLEASGSYEQYF
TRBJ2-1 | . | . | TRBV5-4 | TGTGCCAGCAGCTCCGGGGCCGGCGTCTTGCTCTTC | CASSSGAGVLLF
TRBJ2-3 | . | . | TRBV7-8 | TGTGCCAGCAGCTTAGTGCGGGTTAGCACAGATACGCAGTATTTT | CASSLVRVSTDTQYF
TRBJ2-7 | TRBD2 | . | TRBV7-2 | TGTGCCAGCAGCTTAGACCCCGGGACTAGCGGGACCGAGCAGTACTTC | CASSLDPGTSGTEQYF
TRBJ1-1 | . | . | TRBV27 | TGTGCCAGCAGTTTAAGAGGGAACACTGAAGCTTTCTTT | CASSLRGNTEAFF
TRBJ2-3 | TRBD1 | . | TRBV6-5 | TGTGCCAGCAGTTACTCAACAGGGGCAGATACGCAGTATTTT | CASSYSTGADTQYF
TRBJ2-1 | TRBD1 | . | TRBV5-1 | TGCGCCAGCAGCTTGGTCGGTTACAGGGGTACCGGGGATGAGCAGTTCTTC | CASSLVGYRGTGDEQFF
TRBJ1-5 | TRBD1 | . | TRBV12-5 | TGTGCTAGTGGCTCGGGACAGGGACCGGGTCAGCCCCAGCATTTT | CASGSGQGPGQPQHF
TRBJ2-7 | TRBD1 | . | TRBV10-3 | TGTGCCACCGAGGACAGGGTGGCGGACGAGCAGTACTTC | CATEDRVADEQYF
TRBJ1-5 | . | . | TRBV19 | TGTGCCAGTAGTGTGGTGGGAGGGGAAAGCAATCAGCCCCAGCATTTT | CASSVVGGESNQPQHF
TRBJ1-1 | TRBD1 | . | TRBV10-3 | TGTGCCATCAGTGCCGTACTGACAGGGGGAGGAGGGACTGAAGCTTTCTTT | CAISAVLTGGGGTEAFF
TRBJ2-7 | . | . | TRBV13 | TGTGCCAGCAGCTTCCTTGGGACCGCGGCTGGAAAGCAGTACTTC | CASSFLGTAAGKQYF
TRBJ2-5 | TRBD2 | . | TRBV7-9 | TGTGCCAGCAGCATTTCAATAGCGGGACAAGAGACCCAGTACTTC | CASSISIAGQETQYF
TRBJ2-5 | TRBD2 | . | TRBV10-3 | TGTGCCATCAGTGGGGGACTACAAGAGACCCAGTACTTC | CAISGGLQETQYF
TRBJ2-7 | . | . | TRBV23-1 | TGCGCCAGCAGTCAATCGTACAGAAACTTC | CASSQSYRNF
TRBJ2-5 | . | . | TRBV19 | TGTGCCAGTAGCCCCCCCGGGGCCCGGGGGACCCAGTACTTC | CASSPPGARGTQYF
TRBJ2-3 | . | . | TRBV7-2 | TGTGCCAGCAGCTTAGGACTAGGTAAAGACCTCACAGATACGCAGTATTTT | CASSLGLGKDLTDTQYF
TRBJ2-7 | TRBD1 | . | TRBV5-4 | TGTGCCAGCAGCTTGGGGGACAGGAGTTTAGGCGAGCAGTACTTC | CASSLGDRSLGEQYF
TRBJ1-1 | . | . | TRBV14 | TGTGCCAGCAGACCAAAAGGACCGAACACTGAAGCTTTCTTT | CASRPKGPNTEAFF
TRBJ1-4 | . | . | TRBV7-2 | TGTGCCAGCAGCTTAGTCCCAACGGGGGATAATGAAAAACTGTTTTTT | CASSLVPTGDNEKLFF
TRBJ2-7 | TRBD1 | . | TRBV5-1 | TGCGCCAGCAGCTTGACGTATGGGGGACAGGCCTACGAGCAGTACTTC | CASSLTYGGQAYEQYF
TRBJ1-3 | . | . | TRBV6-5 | TGTGCCAGCAGTTACGCGCGCTTGGGGGGAAACACCATATATTTT | CASSYARLGGNTIYF
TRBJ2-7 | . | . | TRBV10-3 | TGTGCCATCAGCTCACAGGGGGAGGGTAGCGAGCAGTACTTC | CAISSQGEGSEQYF
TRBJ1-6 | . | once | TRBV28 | TGTGCCAGTAAACCGGGATTGCCCTATAATTCACCCCTCCACTTT | CASKPGLPYNSPLHF
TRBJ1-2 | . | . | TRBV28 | TGTGCCAGCAGTCCCCGGGCCTATGGCTACACCTTC | CASSPRAYGYTF